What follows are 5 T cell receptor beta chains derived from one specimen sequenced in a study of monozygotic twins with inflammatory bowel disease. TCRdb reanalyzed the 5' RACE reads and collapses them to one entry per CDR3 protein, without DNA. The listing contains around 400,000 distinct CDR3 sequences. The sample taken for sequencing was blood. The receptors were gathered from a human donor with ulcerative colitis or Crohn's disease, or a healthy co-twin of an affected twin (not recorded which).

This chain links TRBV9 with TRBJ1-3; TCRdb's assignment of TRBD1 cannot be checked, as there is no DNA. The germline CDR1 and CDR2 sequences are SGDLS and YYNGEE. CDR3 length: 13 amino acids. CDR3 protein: CASSLSGDDTIYF. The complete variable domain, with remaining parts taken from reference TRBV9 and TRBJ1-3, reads DSGVTQTPKHLITATGQRVTLRCSPRSGDLSVYWYQQSLDQGLQFLIQYYNGEERAKGNILERFSAQQFPDLHSELNLSSLELGDSALYFCASSLSGDDTIYFGEGSWLTVV.

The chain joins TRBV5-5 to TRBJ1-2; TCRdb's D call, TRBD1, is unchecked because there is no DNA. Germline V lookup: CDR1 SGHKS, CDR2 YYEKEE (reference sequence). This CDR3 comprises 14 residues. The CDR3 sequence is CASSDRGGNYGYTF.

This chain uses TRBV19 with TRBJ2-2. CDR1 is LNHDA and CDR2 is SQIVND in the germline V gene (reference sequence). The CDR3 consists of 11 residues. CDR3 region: CASTRSGELFF.

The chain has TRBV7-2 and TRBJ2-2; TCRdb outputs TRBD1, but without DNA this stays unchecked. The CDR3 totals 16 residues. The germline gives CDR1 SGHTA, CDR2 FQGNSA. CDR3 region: CASSLRQGGNTGELFF.

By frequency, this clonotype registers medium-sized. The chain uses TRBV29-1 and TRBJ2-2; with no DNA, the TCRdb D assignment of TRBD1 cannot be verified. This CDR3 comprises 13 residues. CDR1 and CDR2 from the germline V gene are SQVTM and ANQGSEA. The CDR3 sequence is CSVKQGNTGELFF.